The 2 T cell receptor beta chains presented below share a single source sample, sequenced in a study of T cell clonotyping in hematopoietic cell transplantation. The table came from immunoSEQ multiplex PCR; TCRdb's copy has only in-frame clones and leaves some out. The profile shows approximately 5,700 clones, 90% of them singletons. This specimen consisted of peripheral blood mononuclear cells, obtained 100 days after allogeneic stem cell transplant. Receptors originate from a female patient aged 50 to 65 who had an allogeneic stem cell transplant from an unrelated donor, so T cells may come from the graft donor. Some clones in this sample may be carry-over from other donors' samples.

This clone was detected only once. The CDR3 protein is CASSEGFNSPLHF. The CDR3 DNA reads as TGTGCCAGCAGTGAGGGCTTTAATTCACCCCTCCACTTT. The chain combines TRBV6-4 with TRBJ1-6; D unresolved. CDR3 length: 13 amino acids. Germline values: CDR1 MRHNA, CDR2 SNTAGT. V was trimmed by 3 bases and J by 6 bases, leaving 6 bases between them.

The chain joins TRBV6-6 to TRBJ1-2; 8 positions agree with TRBD1. The CDR3 runs 14 residues. V lost 6 bases to trimming and J lost 6 bases; unmatched junction nucleotides: 9. Germline CDR1 and CDR2: MNHNY and SVGAGI (reference sequence). The CDR3 protein is CASRSRQGIDGYTF. Here the CDR3 DNA reads TGTGCCAGCAGGTCAAGACAGGGGATAGATGGCTACACCTTC.